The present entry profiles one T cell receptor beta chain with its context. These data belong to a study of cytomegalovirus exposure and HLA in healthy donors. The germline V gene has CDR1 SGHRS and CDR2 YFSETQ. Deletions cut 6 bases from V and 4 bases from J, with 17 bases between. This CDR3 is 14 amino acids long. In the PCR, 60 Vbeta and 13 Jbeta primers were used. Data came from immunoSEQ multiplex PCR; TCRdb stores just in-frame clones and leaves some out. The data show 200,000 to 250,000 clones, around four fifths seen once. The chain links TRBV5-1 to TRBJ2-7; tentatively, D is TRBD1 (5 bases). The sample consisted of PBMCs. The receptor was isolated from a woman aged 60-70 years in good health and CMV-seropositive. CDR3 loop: CASTLAGSGYEQYF. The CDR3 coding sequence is TGCGCCAGCACCCTTGCAGGGTCAGGGTACGAGCAGTACTTC.